These 29 T cell receptor beta chains were sequenced from one sample in a study of T-cell reconstitution after alpha-beta-depleted transplantation in children. For TCRbeta, the library was prepared with unique molecular identifiers. TCRdb redid the calling of the PCR reads with MiXCR, one entry per CDR3 protein. The sample yields a few hundred thousand distinct CDR3 sequences, approximately 13% seen once. The material was PBMCs, mostly from graft donor cells, obtained 360 days after TCRalphabeta/CD19-depleted stem cell transplant. The receptors come from a male patient between 10 and 17 years old who had a stem cell transplant for acute myeloid leukemia, so the T cells may come from the graft donor.

This clonotype was seen a few times. The chain recombines TRBV3-1 with TRBJ2-7, with D maybe TRBD1 (6 bases). V was clipped by 1 base and J by 4 bases, with 14 bases between them. Per germline, CDR1 LGHDT and CDR2 YNNKEL (reference sequence). The CDR3 covers 15 residues. This CDR3 reads CASSQVDLGGYEQYF. DNA of the CDR3: TGTGCCAGCAGCCAAGTTGATTTAGGGGGATACGAGCAGTACTTC.

This clonotype occurred many times. J is TRBJ2-1 and V is TRBV29-1; no clear D. The ends were cut back, 4 bases at V and 3 bases at J, with 7 bases in the middle. Germline CDR1 is SQVTM and CDR2 is ANQGSEA. The CDR3 extends over 12 amino acids. CDR3 bases: TGCAGCGTTGTGGGCAGCTACAATGAGCAGTTCTTC. Translating gives CSVVGSYNEQFF.

This chain uses TRBV7-9 with TRBJ2-7; tentatively, D is TRBD1 or TRBD2 (5 bases each). The CDR3 is 13 amino acids. V lost 7 bases to trimming and J lost 4 bases, with 14 bases between them. Germline V gene lookup returns CDR1 SEHNR and CDR2 FQNEAQ (reference sequence). The CDR3 DNA is TGTGCCAGCATTGGGGGAGAGGGTTACGAGCAGTACTTC. Protein: CASIGGEGYEQYF.

V gene TRBV20-1 combines with J gene TRBJ2-7, with 7 bases identical to TRBD1. This CDR3 is 12 amino acids long. The germline V gene has CDR1 DFQATT and CDR2 SNEGSKA (reference sequence). V lost 3 bases to trimming and J lost 1 base; unmatched junction nucleotides: 0. The CDR3 sequence is CSARGQSYEQYF. CDR3 bases: TGCAGTGCTAGGGGACAGTCCTACGAGCAGTACTTC.

V is TRBV12-3 or TRBV12-4 and J is TRBJ2-3, with a possible D match to TRBD2 (5 bases). The V end lost 5 bases, the J end lost 2 bases, and 14 bases lay between the germline ends. The CDR3 is 15 residues long. CDR3 residues: CASSPHGLSTDTQYF. Written as DNA, the CDR3 is TGTGCCAGCAGTCCTCACGGACTTTCCACAGATACGCAGTATTTT.

The V and J genes are TRBV6-2 or TRBV6-3 and TRBJ2-1; the match to TRBD1 covers 8 bases. CDR1 is MNHEY, CDR2 SVGEGT, per germline. J gave up 6 bases and V 6 bases, and 16 bases lay outside the gene matches. The CDR3 consists of 17 residues. The CDR3 region is CASRKISRQGRTNEQFF. The CDR3 region has the DNA TGTGCCAGCAGGAAGATATCTAGACAGGGGCGAACCAATGAGCAGTTCTTC.

This clonotype was seen only a few times. The DNA is left out, because the CDR3 cannot be placed on it with certainty; the CDR3 is given as TCRdb lists it. The rearrangement uses TRBV27 and TRBJ1-5. Per the germline V gene, CDR1 is MNHEY and CDR2 is SMNVEV (reference sequence). The CDR3 adds up to 16 amino acids, both ends counted. The CDR3 loop reads CASSSSVAGPNQPQHF.

In its sample, this clonotype was seen a few times. The chain combines TRBV11-2 with TRBJ2-3; TRBD2 agrees at 7 bases. The CDR3 loop spans 21 amino acids. Germline V gene data show CDR1 as SGHAT and CDR2 as FQNNGV. V was pared by 3 bases and J by 3 bases, with 24 bases of the junction left unmatched. The CDR3 loop reads CASSLGRGVGLQREGTDTQYF. CDR3 DNA: TGTGCCAGCAGCTTGGGTAGAGGGGTAGGTCTTCAGAGGGAGGGAACAGATACGCAGTATTTT.

This clonotype has more than one count but fewer than ten. The genes are TRBV7-8 and TRBJ1-1, with D possibly matching TRBD1 (5 bases). The CDR3 has 15 residues. The germline V gene has CDR1 SGHVS and CDR2 FQNEAQ. The germline V and J ends were trimmed by 1 base and 4 bases, with 13 bases remaining between them. The CDR3 is CASSLVGGMGTEAFF. CDR3 nucleotide sequence: TGTGCCAGCAGCTTAGTTGGGGGGATGGGCACTGAAGCTTTCTTT.

This clonotype was seen only a few times. The chain carries TRBV4-1 and TRBJ2-4; possible D gene TRBD1, 5 bases. The germline V and J ends were trimmed by 1 base and 8 bases, with 6 bases remaining between them. CDR1 and CDR2 from the germline V gene are MGHRA and YSYEKL. CDR3 size: 12 residues. CDR3 coding DNA: TGCGCCAGCAGCCAAGTAGGGGACATTCAGTACTTC. Translation: CASSQVGDIQYF.

This clonotype was counted between two and nine times. The V gene is TRBV28, the J gene TRBJ2-5; the D is unclear. Trimming cost V 2 bases and J 1 base, with 14 bases left between them. The germline CDR1 and CDR2 sequences are MDHEN and SYDVKM. The CDR3 has 16 residues. CDR3 amino acids: CASSLTLPQVQETQYF. The CDR3 nucleotides read TGTGCCAGCAGTTTAACCCTCCCCCAGGTCCAAGAGACCCAGTACTTC.

The sample holds many counts of this clonotype. The gene calls are TRBV2 and TRBJ2-7; D perhaps matches TRBD2 (5 bases). The length of the CDR3 is 14 residues. Germline lookup yields CDR1 SNHLY and CDR2 FYNNEI. V dropped 5 bases and J dropped 2 bases, with 13 bases sitting between them. In DNA, the CDR3 is TGTGCCAGCAGTATAGGTAGCGATGCCTACGAGCAGTACTTC. Translating it yields CASSIGSDAYEQYF.

This chain uses TRBV11-2 with TRBJ2-5; 9 bases are shared with TRBD2. V was pared by 2 bases and J by 3 bases, with 16 bases of the junction left unmatched. Per the germline V gene, CDR1 is SGHAT and CDR2 is FQNNGV. This CDR3 has 19 residues. The chain's CDR3 is CASSLRGLAGPLWEETQYF. In DNA form, the CDR3 reads TGTGCCAGCAGCTTACGGGGGCTAGCGGGGCCCCTATGGGAAGAGACCCAGTACTTC.

This clonotype was seen many times. The chain links TRBV27 to TRBJ2-7; D is uncertain. CDR3 length: 17 residues. Germline lookup yields CDR1 MNHEY and CDR2 SMNVEV (reference sequence). Between the trimmed V and J ends, which lost 5 bases and 1 base, there was a span of 21 bases. CDR3 sequence reads: CASSRTTAESFSYEQYF. The CDR3 nucleotides read TGTGCCAGCAGTCGAACTACGGCCGAGTCCTTTTCCTACGAGCAGTACTTC.

This clonotype has just a few counts. The chain combines TRBV28 with TRBJ2-1, with 8 nucleotides matching TRBD1. The CDR3 covers 17 residues. CDR1 and CDR2 (germline): MDHEN, SYDVKM. With 2 bases clipped from V and 1 base from J, the junction kept 7 bases outside the gene matches. The CDR3 DNA sequence: TGTGCCAGCAGTTTACCCATGGACAGGGCGTCCTACAATGAGCAGTTCTTC. Translating gives CASSLPMDRASYNEQFF.

CDR3 nucleotide sequence: TGTGCCAGCGGCCCGGGGCTAGCGGGGGTCGGAGACGAGCAGTACTTC. Its protein is CASGPGLAGVGDEQYF. The chain carries TRBV4-2 and TRBJ2-7; 10 positions match TRBD2. The J segment lost 5 bases and the V segment lost 8 bases, leaving 15 bases of the junction unmatched. The CDR3 is 16 amino acids. Germline CDR1 is LGHNA and CDR2 is YNFKEQ.

There are many counts of this clonotype. The rearrangement uses TRBV29-1 and TRBJ2-4; no clear D gene. Germline CDR1 and CDR2: SQVTM and ANQGSEA. The CDR3 sequence is 14 residues long. Deletions cut 7 bases from V and 0 bases from J, with 13 bases between. CDR3 residues: CSGAVDLAKNIQYF. In DNA, the CDR3 is TGCAGCGGGGCAGTAGATCTAGCCAAAAACATTCAGTACTTC. Together with reference TRBV29-1 and TRBJ2-4, the CDR3 gives the full variable domain: SAVISQKPSRDICQRGTSLTIQCQVDSQVTMMFWYRQQPGQSLTLIATANQGSEATYESGFVIDKFPISRPNLTFSTLTVSNMSPEDSSIYLCSGAVDLAKNIQYFGAGTRLSVL.

The chain combines TRBV7-2 with TRBJ2-7; 10 positions agree with TRBD2. This CDR3 region has 16 residues. J gave up 1 base and V 5 bases, and 8 bases lay outside the gene matches. Germline CDR1 and CDR2: SGHTA and FQGNSA. CDR3 nucleotide sequence: TGTGCCAGCAGCCCCGCGAGGACTAGCGGTTCCTACGAGCAGTACTTC. Its protein is CASSPARTSGSYEQYF.

V gene TRBV18 combines with J gene TRBJ2-2; D may be TRBD1 (6 bases). V lost 4 bases to trimming and J lost 6 bases, with 15 bases between them. This CDR3 contains 15 residues. Germline lookup yields CDR1 KGHSH and CDR2 LQKENI. CDR3 coding DNA: TGTGCCAGCTCACGAGAAACACAGGGTGCCGGGGAGCTGTTTTTT. Translating gives CASSRETQGAGELFF.

This clonotype was observed a handful of times. The junction differs from germline at one of its ends, possibly a read error. The rearrangement joins TRBV20-1 to TRBJ2-7; D uncertain. This CDR3 region has 12 residues. The germline gives CDR1 DFQATT, CDR2 SNEGSKA (reference sequence). DNA for the CDR3: TGCAGTGCTAGAAATGGATGGCCCCGGATGGAATTC. This encodes CSARNGWPRMEF.

This rearrangement joins TRBV12-3 or TRBV12-4 to TRBJ2-7; TRBD1 is a possible D gene (6 bases). The ends were cut back, 1 base at V and 3 bases at J, with 10 bases in the middle. The CDR3 runs to 14 residues. The CDR3 reads CASSLGDTYYEQYF. CDR3 DNA: TGTGCCAGCAGTTTAGGGGACACCTACTACGAGCAGTACTTC.

This clonotype has just a few counts. This chain links TRBV6-2 or TRBV6-3 with TRBJ2-4; no firm D call. Germline lookup yields CDR1 MNHEY and CDR2 SVGEGT. Trimming took off 6 bases at V and 6 bases at J, with 18 bases between the two ends. The CDR3 extends over 15 amino acids. The CDR3 protein is CASSLPGGVANIQYF. As DNA, the CDR3 is TGTGCCAGCAGCCTACCAGGTGGCGTTGCAAACATTCAGTACTTC.

This clonotype has only a few counts. The chain couples TRBV20-1 to TRBJ2-3, with 8 bases fitting TRBD2. From germline, CDR1 is DFQATT and CDR2 SNEGSKA (reference sequence). V gave up 0 bases and J gave up 5 bases; unmatched junction bases: 13. The CDR3 has 17 amino acids. The CDR3 spells CSARDPKGLGVVDTQYF. The CDR3 DNA reads TGCAGTGCTAGAGATCCTAAGGGACTAGGTGTAGTAGATACGCAGTATTTT.

Only a few counts were recorded for this clonotype. The chain joins TRBV20-1 to TRBJ2-4; D is ambiguous. Trimming cost V 0 bases and J 1 base, with 10 bases left between them. The CDR3 length is 15 residues. Per the germline V gene, CDR1 is DFQATT and CDR2 is SNEGSKA (reference sequence). CDR3 residues: CSARDYGLAKNIQYF. The CDR3 bases are TGCAGTGCTAGAGATTATGGGTTGGCCAAAAACATTCAGTACTTC.

This clonotype was counted between two and nine times. CDR3 residues: CASRTTGDTEAFF. The CDR3 nucleotides are TGTGCCAGCAGGACTACAGGCGACACTGAAGCTTTCTTT. The rearrangement uses TRBV28 and TRBJ1-1; TRBD1 might be the D (5 bases). Germline V CDR1 and CDR2: MDHEN, SYDVKM. Trimming pared 6 bases from V and 3 bases from J, leaving 11 bases between. The CDR3 has 13 amino acids.

This clonotype was seen many times. V is TRBV28 and J is TRBJ2-3, with 7 bases fitting TRBD1. V trimming: 4 bases; J trimming: 3 bases; junction bases outside the gene matches: 7. The CDR3 length is 15 residues. Germline-derived CDR1 and CDR2 are MDHEN and SYDVKM. CDR3 region: CASSSPTGWTDTQYF. As DNA, the CDR3 is TGTGCCAGCAGTTCCCCGACAGGGTGGACAGATACGCAGTATTTT. The complete variable domain, with remaining parts taken from reference TRBV28 and TRBJ2-3, reads DVKVTQSSRYLVKRTGEKVFLECVQDMDHENMFWYRQDPGLGLRLIYFSYDVKMKEKGDIPEGYSVSREKKERFSLILESASTNQTSMYLCASSSPTGWTDTQYFGPGTRLTVL.

This clonotype was seen only a few times. The chain has TRBV10-3 and TRBJ2-7, with TRBD1 matching over 8 bases. From germline, CDR1 is ENHRY and CDR2 SYGVKD. CDR3 length: 14 residues. J lost 4 bases, V lost 2 bases, and 4 bases had no gene match. The DNA of the CDR3 is TGTGCCATCAGTGAGCCGGACAGGGATTACGAGCAGTACTTC. It specifies CAISEPDRDYEQYF.

This clonotype was counted at least ten times. The chain recombines TRBV4-3 with TRBJ2-1; D unresolved. Germline values: CDR1 LGHNA, CDR2 YSLEER. This CDR3 region has 14 residues. Trimming removed 4 bases at V and 5 bases at J, with 12 bases between. The CDR3 loop reads CASSPLSPDNEQFF. For the CDR3, the DNA is TGCGCCAGCAGCCCGCTTAGCCCGGACAATGAGCAGTTCTTC.

In its sample, this clonotype was seen many times. The chain couples TRBV20-1 to TRBJ1-3, with D unresolved. The CDR3 length is 15 residues. Trimming left V 0 bases short and J 3 bases short, with 12 bases between. The germline V gene has CDR1 DFQATT and CDR2 SNEGSKA (reference sequence). The CDR3, as DNA: TGCAGTGCTAGAGATCCTGGGGTCCTTGGAAACACCATATATTTT. Translating gives CSARDPGVLGNTIYF.